One T cell receptor beta chain is described in this entry. Profiled with immunoSEQ multiplex PCR; TCRdb holds only in-frame clones, not every one. This table has over 65,000 clones, nearly 95% appearing once. Germline CDR1 SNHLY, CDR2 FYNNEI. Trimming removed 1 base from V and 1 base from J, with 14 bases in between. CDR3 length: 16 residues. The data belong to a study of shared T cell receptors in the human thymus. The J gene is TRBJ2-7, the V gene TRBV2, with D unresolved. The receptor comes from a human donor. The sample taken for sequencing was thymocytes. For the CDR3, the DNA is TGTGCCAGCAGTGAAGAAGCGATGCCTCATTCCTACGAGCAGTACTTC. Its translation: CASSEEAMPHSYEQYF.